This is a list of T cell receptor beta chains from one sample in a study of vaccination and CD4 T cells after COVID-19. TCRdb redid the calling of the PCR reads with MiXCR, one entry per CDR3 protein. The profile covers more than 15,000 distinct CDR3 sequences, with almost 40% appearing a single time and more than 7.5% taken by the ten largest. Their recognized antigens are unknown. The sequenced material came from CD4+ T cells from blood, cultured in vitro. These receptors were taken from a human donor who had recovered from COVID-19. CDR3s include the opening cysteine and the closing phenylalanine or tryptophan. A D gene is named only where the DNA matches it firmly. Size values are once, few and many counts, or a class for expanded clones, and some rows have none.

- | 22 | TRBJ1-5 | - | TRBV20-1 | CSASRPTAYRVGVFWSNQPQHF | TGCAGTGCTAGTCGCCCTACTGCATACAGGGTGGGGGTATTTTGGAGCAATCAGCCCCAGCATTTT
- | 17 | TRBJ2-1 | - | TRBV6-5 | CASSYSGLLASYNEQFF | TGTGCCAGCAGTTACTCGGGGTTATTAGCGTCCTACAATGAGCAGTTCTTC
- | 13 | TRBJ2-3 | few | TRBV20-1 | CSVRTGATDTQYF | TGCAGTGTTAGAACCGGGGCCACAGATACGCAGTATTTT
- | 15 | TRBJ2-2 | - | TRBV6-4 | CASSDSSRDPGELFF | TGTGCCAGCAGTGACTCGAGTAGGGACCCCGGGGAGCTGTTTTTT
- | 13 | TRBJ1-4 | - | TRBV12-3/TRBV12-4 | CASSPARDEKLFF | TGTGCCAGCAGTCCTGCCAGGGATGAAAAACTGTTTTTT
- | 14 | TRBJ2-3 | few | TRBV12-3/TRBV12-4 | CASSPDYSTDTQYF | TGTGCCAGCAGTCCTGACTACTCCACAGATACGCAGTATTTT
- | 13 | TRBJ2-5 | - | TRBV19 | CASSIAVQETQYF | TGTGCCAGTAGTATAGCTGTCCAAGAGACCCAGTACTTC
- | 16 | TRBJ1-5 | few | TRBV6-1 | CASGRDRQLRNQPQHF | TGTGCCAGCGGGAGGGATAGGCAGCTTCGCAATCAGCCCCAGCATTTT
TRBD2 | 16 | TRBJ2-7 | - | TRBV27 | CASSPIDSGISYEQYF | TGTGCCAGCAGTCCCATTGATAGCGGGATCTCCTACGAGCAGTACTTC
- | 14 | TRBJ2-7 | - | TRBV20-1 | CSARIQGELNEQYF | TGCAGTGCTAGGATACAAGGGGAACTAAACGAGCAGTACTTC
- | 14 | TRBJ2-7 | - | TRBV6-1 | CASRVGGTTNEQYF | TGTGCCAGCAGGGTCGGGGGAACTACGAACGAGCAGTACTTC
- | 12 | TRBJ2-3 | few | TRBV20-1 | CSAPTGTDTQYF | TGCAGTGCGCCGACAGGCACAGATACGCAGTATTTT
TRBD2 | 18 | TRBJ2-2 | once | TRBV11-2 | CASSPWASGRADTGELFF | TGTGCCAGCAGCCCATGGGCTAGCGGGAGGGCCGATACCGGGGAGCTGTTTTTT
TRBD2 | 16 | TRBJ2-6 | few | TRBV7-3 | CASSLSAGAGANVLTF | TGTGCCAGCAGCTTATCGGCGGGAGCTGGGGCCAACGTCCTGACTTTC
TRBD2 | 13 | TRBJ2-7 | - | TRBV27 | CASSLREGYEQYF | TGTGCCAGCAGTTTACGGGAGGGCTACGAGCAGTACTTC
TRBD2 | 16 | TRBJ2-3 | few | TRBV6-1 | CASSVGGRAGTDTQYF | TGTGCCAGCAGTGTTGGGGGGAGGGCCGGAACAGATACGCAGTATTTT
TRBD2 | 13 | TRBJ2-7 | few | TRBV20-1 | CSARTGLVYEQYF | TGCAGTGCTAGGACGGGACTAGTCTACGAGCAGTACTTC
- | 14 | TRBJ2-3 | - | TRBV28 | CASSHLGARDTQYF | TGTGCCAGCAGTCACCTCGGGGCCCGGGATACGCAGTATTTT
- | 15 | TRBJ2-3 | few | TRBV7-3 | CASSLLSGRTDTQYF | TGTGCCAGCAGCTTATTAAGCGGCCGCACAGATACGCAGTATTTT
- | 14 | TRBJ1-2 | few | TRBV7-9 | CASSSRDRFDGYTF | TGTGCCAGCAGCTCCAGGGATAGGTTCGATGGCTACACCTTC
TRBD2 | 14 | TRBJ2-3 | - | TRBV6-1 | CASSPAGVRDTQYF | TGTGCCAGCAGCCCAGCGGGAGTTCGGGATACGCAGTATTTT
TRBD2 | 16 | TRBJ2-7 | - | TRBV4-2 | CASSQESRRTSGEQYF | TGTGCCAGCAGCCAAGAAAGTCGCCGGACTAGCGGCGAGCAGTACTTC
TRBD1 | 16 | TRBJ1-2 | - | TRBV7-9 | CASSLRDGTGSYGYTF | TGTGCCAGCAGCTTACGTGATGGGACAGGGAGTTATGGCTACACCTTC
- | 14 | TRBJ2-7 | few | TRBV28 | CASRPILSGGEQYF | TGTGCCAGCAGACCCATACTCAGCGGCGGCGAGCAGTACTTC
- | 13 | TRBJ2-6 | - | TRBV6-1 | CASSKTGANVLTF | TGTGCCAGCAGTAAAACTGGGGCCAACGTCCTGACTTTC
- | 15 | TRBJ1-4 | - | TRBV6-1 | CASSLPGSENEKLFF | TGTGCCAGCAGTCTACCAGGGTCTGAGAATGAAAAACTGTTTTTT
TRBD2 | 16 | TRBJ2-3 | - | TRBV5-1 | CASSAVLAGGTDTQYF | TGCGCCAGCAGCGCCGTACTAGCGGGTGGCACAGATACGCAGTATTTT
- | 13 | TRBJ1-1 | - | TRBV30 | CAWSANQNTEAFF | TGTGCCTGGAGTGCAAACCAGAACACTGAAGCTTTCTTT
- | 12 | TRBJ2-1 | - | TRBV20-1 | CSATDQHNEQFF | TGCAGTGCTACAGACCAACACAATGAGCAGTTCTTC
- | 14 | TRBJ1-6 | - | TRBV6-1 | CASSEAGPNSPLHF | TGTGCCAGCAGTGAAGCCGGACCGAATTCACCCCTCCACTTT
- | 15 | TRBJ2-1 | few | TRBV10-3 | CATRGTSVLYNEQFF | TGTGCCACGCGGGGCACATCCGTCCTCTACAATGAGCAGTTCTTC
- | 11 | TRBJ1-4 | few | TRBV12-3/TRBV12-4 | CASSLGGKLFF | TGTGCCAGCAGTTTAGGAGGAAAACTGTTTTTT
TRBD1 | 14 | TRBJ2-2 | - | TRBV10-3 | CAIKGTGDTGELFF | TGTGCCATCAAAGGGACAGGGGACACCGGGGAGCTGTTTTTT
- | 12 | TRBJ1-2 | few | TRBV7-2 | CASSRDNNGYTF | TGTGCCAGCAGCCGCGACAACAATGGCTACACCTTC
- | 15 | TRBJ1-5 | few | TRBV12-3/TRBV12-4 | CASSFIGNGNQPQHF | TGTGCCAGCAGTTTTATCGGTAATGGCAATCAGCCCCAGCATTTT
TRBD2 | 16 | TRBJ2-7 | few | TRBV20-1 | CSARGSAGGGYYEQYF | TGCAGTGCTAGAGGATCCGCGGGAGGGGGTTACTACGAGCAGTACTTC
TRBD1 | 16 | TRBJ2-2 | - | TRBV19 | CASQNGGTGMPGELFF | TGTGCCAGTCAAAACGGAGGGACAGGGATGCCCGGGGAGCTGTTTTTT
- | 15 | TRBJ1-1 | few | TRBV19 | CASSMGAYRSTEAFF | TGTGCCAGTAGTATGGGGGCCTACAGGTCCACTGAAGCTTTCTTT
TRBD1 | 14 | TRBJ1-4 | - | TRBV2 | CASSVGTEGEKLFF | TGTGCCAGCAGTGTGGGGACAGAGGGTGAAAAACTGTTTTTT
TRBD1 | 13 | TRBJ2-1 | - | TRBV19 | CASSDDRGNEQFF | TGTGCCAGTAGTGATGACAGGGGGAATGAGCAGTTCTTC
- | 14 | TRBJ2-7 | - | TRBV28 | CASSPRTASYEQYF | TGTGCCAGCAGCCCCCGGACAGCGTCCTACGAGCAGTACTTC
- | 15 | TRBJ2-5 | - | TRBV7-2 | CASSFFSTTGETQYF | TGTGCCAGCAGCTTCTTCTCGACGACAGGAGAGACCCAGTACTTC
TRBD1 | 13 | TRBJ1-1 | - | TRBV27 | CASSSRQGGSAFF | TGTGCCAGCAGTTCCAGACAGGGTGGGAGTGCTTTCTTT
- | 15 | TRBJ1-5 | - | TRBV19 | CASGGNKNSNQPQHF | TGTGCCAGTGGGGGGAACAAGAATAGCAATCAGCCCCAGCATTTT
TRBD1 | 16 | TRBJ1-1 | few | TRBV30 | CAWMNYGTGGSDEAFF | TGTGCCTGGATGAACTATGGGACAGGGGGATCTGATGAAGCTTTCTTT
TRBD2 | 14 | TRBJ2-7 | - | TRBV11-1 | CASRETSGSYEQYF | TGTGCCAGCAGGGAGACTAGCGGGAGTTACGAGCAGTACTTC
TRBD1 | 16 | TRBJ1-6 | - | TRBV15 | CATSKDRGTSNSPLHF | TGTGCCACCAGCAAGGACAGGGGGACGAGCAATTCACCCCTCCACTTT